These 31 T cell receptor beta chains came from one sample sequenced in a study of PD-1 blockade in classical Hodgkin lymphoma. Every patient was affected by relapse after autologous stem cell transplantation, while exposure to brentuximab vedotin was not uniform. TCRdb's copy holds only in-frame clones and misses some; the assay was immunoSEQ multiplex PCR. The sample yields over 35,000 clones, around 86% seen once. The starting material was peripheral blood mononuclear cells (PBMCs), obtained at baseline. The source of these receptors is a human donor with classical Hodgkin lymphoma.

J is TRBJ1-2 and V is TRBV9; no firm D call. Trimming cost V 1 base and J 8 bases, with 18 bases left between them. The germline CDR1 and CDR2 sequences are SGDLS and YYNGEE. CDR3 length: 15 amino acids. Here the CDR3 reads CASSVPSRGPSGYTF. For the CDR3, the DNA is TGTGCCAGCAGCGTACCCTCGAGAGGGCCTAGCGGCTACACCTTC.

The J gene is TRBJ1-2, the V gene TRBV6-4; no definite D call. In germline, CDR1 is MRHNA, CDR2 SNTAGT. The CDR3 runs 12 residues. V shed 4 bases and J shed 4 bases, with 7 bases lying between them. The CDR3 here is CASSGSGYGYTF. DNA for the CDR3: TGTGCCAGCAGTGGAAGCGGCTATGGCTACACCTTC.

The chain uses TRBV2 and TRBJ2-1; tentatively, D is TRBD2 (6 bases). CDR3 length: 12 amino acids. Germline V CDR1 and CDR2: SNHLY, FYNNEI. V was shortened by 8 bases and J by 6 bases, with 11 bases between the two germline ends. The CDR3 here is CASGGYGNEQFF. The CDR3 region has the DNA TGTGCCAGCGGGGGGTACGGCAATGAGCAGTTCTTC.

In this sample, this clone turned up once. The chain is built from TRBV19 and TRBJ2-2, with D possibly TRBD1 on 5 matching bases. Trimming pared 3 bases from V and 7 bases from J, leaving 12 bases between. The CDR3 extends over 14 amino acids. In germline, CDR1 is LNHDA, CDR2 SQIVND (reference sequence). The CDR3 reads CASSMEQDHGELFF. In DNA form, the CDR3 reads TGTGCCAGTAGTATGGAACAGGATCACGGGGAGCTGTTTTTT.

This clone was recorded once. V usage is TRBV28 and J usage is TRBJ2-7, with TRBD1 as a possible D gene (6 bases). Trimming removed 5 bases at V and 6 bases at J, with 17 bases between. This CDR3 has 14 amino acids. CDR1 is MDHEN and CDR2 is SYDVKM in the germline V gene. The CDR3 coding sequence is TGTGCCAGCAGTACACTACCACAGGGCCCCGAGCAGTACTTC. Amino acids: CASSTLPQGPEQYF.

This sequence joins TRBV6-1 and TRBJ1-2; TRBD1 matches at 7 bases. V lost 3 bases and J lost 2; bases outside the gene matches: 9. The CDR3 extends over 16 amino acids. CDR1 is MNHNS and CDR2 is SASEGT in the germline V gene. The CDR3 DNA reads TGTGCCAGCAGTGAGTCTAGGGGCAGGGGGAACTATGGCTACACCTTC. It translates to CASSESRGRGNYGYTF.

V is TRBV13 and J is TRBJ2-1; 12 nucleotides align to TRBD2. CDR1 and CDR2 from the germline V gene are PRHDT and FYEKMQ (reference sequence). J was trimmed by 4 bases and V by 4 bases; bases with no gene match: 5. The CDR3 consists of 16 residues. CDR3 region: CASSSWTSGKYNEQFF. The DNA for the CDR3 is TGTGCCAGCAGCTCGTGGACTAGCGGGAAATACAATGAGCAGTTCTTC.

This clone is a singleton in its sample. The chain has TRBV7-2 and TRBJ2-1; D not certain. The V end was cut by 1 base, the J end by 4 bases, with 11 bases between. The CDR3 has 15 residues. Germline CDR1 reads SGHTA; CDR2 reads FQGNSA. This CDR3 reads CASSLVWWEYNEQFF. For the CDR3, the DNA is TGTGCCAGCAGCTTAGTTTGGTGGGAATACAATGAGCAGTTCTTC.

V is TRBV18 and J is TRBJ1-2, with D perhaps matching TRBD1 (5 bases). Germline CDR1 reads KGHSH; CDR2 reads LQKENI. The CDR3 is 13 amino acids. V was clipped by 2 bases and J by 5 bases, with 9 bases between them. CDR3 loop: CASSPGGIYGYTF. The CDR3 coding sequence is TGTGCCAGCTCACCAGGGGGGATATATGGCTACACCTTC.

This CDR3 is CASGLPATDTQYF. In nucleotides, the CDR3 is TGTGCTAGTGGTTTACCAGCCACAGATACGCAGTATTTT. The chain uses TRBV12-5 and TRBJ2-3; D gene unclear. The CDR3 loop spans 13 amino acids. Germline V CDR1 and CDR2: LGHNT, FRNRAP. The germline V and J ends were trimmed by 3 bases and 2 bases, with 6 bases remaining between them.

This clone was seen just once. The chain recombines TRBV5-1 with TRBJ1-1; D ambiguous. The CDR3 is 13 amino acids. The V gene lost 6 bases and the J gene lost 4 bases, with 13 bases spanning the gap. Germline CDR1 reads SGHRS; CDR2 reads YFSETQ. CDR3 protein: CASKEWDSTEAFF. In DNA, the CDR3 is TGCGCCAGCAAGGAGTGGGATAGCACTGAAGCTTTCTTT.

The chain recombines TRBV7-2 with TRBJ1-2; D unresolved. CDR3 size: 14 residues. CDR1 is SGHTA and CDR2 is FQGNSA in the germline V gene. The V and J ends lost 4 bases and 7 bases respectively, with 16 bases between them. The CDR3 DNA follows: TGTGCCAGCAGCTCCGGGCGACCCGACCGTGGCTACACCTTC. Residues: CASSSGRPDRGYTF.

This rearrangement joins TRBV5-6 to TRBJ2-2, with 15 positions matching TRBD2. This CDR3 region has 17 residues. Germline V gene data show CDR1 as SGHDT and CDR2 as YYEEEE. V was clipped by 4 bases and J by 2 bases; unmatched bases: 3. This chain's CDR3 is CASSLGLAGGNTGELFF. The CDR3 bases are TGTGCCAGCAGCCTGGGACTAGCGGGAGGAAACACCGGGGAGCTGTTTTTT.

The J gene is TRBJ1-5, the V gene TRBV19; D is uncertain. Trimming pared 2 bases from V and 6 bases from J, leaving 20 bases between. The V gene's germline CDR1 is LNHDA and CDR2 SQIVND (reference sequence). This CDR3 has 17 amino acids. The CDR3 DNA reads as TGTGCCAGTAGTATAACTGCTTGGGCAGCCGAATTTCAGCCCCAGCATTTT. Translated: CASSITAWAAEFQPQHF.

This sequence joins TRBV5-8 and TRBJ1-1; no clear D. The CDR3 is 13 amino acids. The V end was cut by 0 bases, the J end by 1 base, with 4 bases between. Germline assignment: CDR1 SGHTS and CDR2 YDEGEE. CDR3 coding DNA: TGTGCCAGCAGCTTGGACAGGAACACTGAAGCTTTCTTT. This encodes CASSLDRNTEAFF. The complete variable domain, with remaining parts taken from reference TRBV5-8 and TRBJ1-1, reads EAGVTQSPTHLIKTRGQQATLRCSPISGHTSVYWYQQALGLGLQFLLWYDEGEERNRGNFPPRFSGRQFPNYSSELNVNALELEDSALYLCASSLDRNTEAFFGQGTRLTVV.

V and J are TRBV6-5 and TRBJ2-7; TRBD1 agrees at 8 bases. Unmatched junction bases numbered 1, after V lost 7 bases and J lost 2 bases. Per germline, CDR1 MNHEY and CDR2 SVGAGI. The CDR3 consists of 12 residues. The CDR3 nucleotides are TGTGCCAGCACAGGGGGCCCCTACGAGCAGTACTTC. It specifies CASTGGPYEQYF.

In its sample, this clone was seen once. V gene TRBV9 combines with J gene TRBJ1-1, with D hard to call. With 3 bases removed from V and 3 bases from J, the gap between germline ends came to 15 bases. There are 15 residues in the CDR3. Germline assignment: CDR1 SGDLS and CDR2 YYNGEE. For the CDR3, the DNA is TGTGCCAGCAGCGCTATGAGGGCTTGGGACACTGAAGCTTTCTTT. Translating gives CASSAMRAWDTEAFF.

The rearrangement joins TRBV30 to TRBJ1-2; D not certain. CDR3 length: 12 residues. Trimming removed 5 bases from V and 6 bases from J, with 13 bases in between. Germline lookup yields CDR1 GTSNPN and CDR2 SVGIG (reference sequence). CDR3 DNA: TGTGCCTGGTCTCCCAACTGGGATGGCTACACCTTC. Encoded protein: CAWSPNWDGYTF.

CDR3 nucleotides: TGCGCCAGCAGCCAAGGGCAGTTTAACTATGGCTACACCTTC. Translation gives CASSQGQFNYGYTF. The chain has TRBV4-1 and TRBJ1-2; D is ambiguous. Germline lookup yields CDR1 MGHRA and CDR2 YSYEKL. The V end lost 1 base, the J end lost 1 base, and 7 bases lay between the germline ends. The CDR3 sequence is 14 residues long.

CDR3 nucleotide sequence: TGTGCCAGCAGCTCCGGACGGACCTCTGGAAACACCATATATTTT. Protein sequence: CASSSGRTSGNTIYF. The rearrangement joins TRBV5-4 to TRBJ1-3; no clear D. V lost 3 bases and J lost 0, with 10 bases in between. The CDR3 is 15 residues long. CDR1 is SGHNT and CDR2 is YYREEE in the germline V gene (reference sequence).

This sequence joins TRBV7-9 and TRBJ1-2; the match to TRBD1 covers 7 bases. The CDR3 is 13 residues long. The junction had 4 bases not matched to a gene; V was cut back by 1 base and J by 8 bases. CDR1 SEHNR and CDR2 FQNEAQ come from the germline V gene (reference sequence). As DNA, the CDR3 is TGTGCCAGCAGCTTAGTAGAGGGGGCGGGCTACACCTTC. This translates into CASSLVEGAGYTF.

This clone has a single count. The gene calls are TRBV12-5 and TRBJ2-3; 7 nucleotides align to TRBD1. The CDR3 contains 17 residues. The V and J ends lost 4 bases and 1 base, in that order; junction bases with no gene match: 11. The germline gives CDR1 LGHNT, CDR2 FRNRAP. The DNA for the CDR3 is TGTGCTAGTGGTTGGGGTAGGCAGGGGGTAGGCACAGATACGCAGTATTTT. This codes for CASGWGRQGVGTDTQYF.

The chain has TRBV9 and TRBJ2-3, with D perhaps matching TRBD2 (5 bases). Trimming pared 0 bases from V and 7 bases from J, leaving 9 bases between. The CDR3 is 13 amino acids. The V gene's germline CDR1 is SGDLS and CDR2 YYNGEE. The CDR3 loop reads CASSVVALNTQYF. The CDR3 nucleotides read TGTGCCAGCAGCGTAGTAGCGTTGAATACGCAGTATTTT.

The chain carries TRBV6-1 and TRBJ2-3; D gene unclear. This CDR3 has 15 amino acids. Per the germline V gene, CDR1 is MNHNS and CDR2 is SASEGT. Deletions cut 2 bases from V and 2 bases from J, with 11 bases between. The CDR3 spells CASSELQGSTDTQYF. In DNA, the CDR3 is TGTGCCAGCAGTGAACTACAAGGCTCCACAGATACGCAGTATTTT.

The chain recombines TRBV5-1 with TRBJ2-3; TRBD1 aligns across 8 bases. CDR1 is SGHRS, CDR2 YFSETQ, per germline. V lost 2 bases, J lost 5 bases, and 7 bases stayed unmatched. This CDR3 comprises 15 residues. Written as DNA, the CDR3 is TGCGCCAGCAGCTTTGGGGCCAGGGGGCAAGATACGCAGTATTTT. Translation: CASSFGARGQDTQYF. Combining the CDR3 with reference TRBV5-1 and TRBJ2-3 gives the whole variable domain KAGVTQTPRYLIKTRGQQVTLSCSPISGHRSVSWYQQTPGQGLQFLFEYFSETQRNKGNFPGRFSGRQFSNSRSEMNVSTLELGDSALYLCASSFGARGQDTQYFGPGTRLTVL.

The chain combines TRBV11-2 with TRBJ1-1; D call uncertain. CDR1 and CDR2 from the germline V gene are SGHAT and FQNNGV. This CDR3 region has 15 residues. V lost 1 base and J lost 0, with 9 bases in between. The CDR3 DNA sequence: TGTGCCAGCAGCTTAGGAGCAGGAATGAACACTGAAGCTTTCTTT. Translation gives CASSLGAGMNTEAFF.

This clone was detected only a few times. V usage is TRBV29-1 and J usage is TRBJ1-2; perhaps TRBD1 as D (6 bases). Germline CDR1 is SQVTM and CDR2 is ANQGSEA. V gave up 6 bases and J gave up 1 base, with 12 bases separating them. The CDR3 sequence is 13 residues long. For the CDR3, the DNA is TGCAGCGTCTACGACAGGAGTAACTATGGCTACACCTTC. Its translation: CSVYDRSNYGYTF.

The J gene is TRBJ1-2, the V gene TRBV6-6; 8 bases fit TRBD1. Germline loops: CDR1 MNHNY, CDR2 SVGAGI (reference sequence). J lost 7 bases, V lost 7 bases, and 5 bases had no gene match. The CDR3 consists of 12 residues. The CDR3 DNA follows: TGTGCCAGCACTCGGACAGGGATTGGCTACACCTTC. It is translated as CASTRTGIGYTF.

The genes are TRBV5-6 and TRBJ1-1, with 7 positions matching TRBD1. The CDR3 covers 16 residues. Per germline, CDR1 SGHDT and CDR2 YYEEEE. V lost 3 bases, J lost 1 base, and 9 bases stayed unmatched. The CDR3 nucleotides read TGTGCCAGCAGCTCGTATAAAGGGACAGCGAACACTGAAGCTTTCTTT. It yields the protein CASSSYKGTANTEAFF. The full variable domain, with the rest looked up from reference TRBV5-6 and TRBJ1-1, is DAGVTQSPTHLIKTRGQQVTLRCSPKSGHDTVSWYQQALGQGPQFIFQYYEEEERQRGNFPDRFSGHQFPNYSSELNVNALLLGDSALYLCASSSYKGTANTEAFFGQGTRLTVV.

In DNA, the CDR3 is TGTGCCAGCAGCCCCGGACGGCCAAAAGCTTTCTTT. Translation gives CASSPGRPKAFF. V is TRBV7-2 and J is TRBJ1-1; D is unresolved. CDR1 and CDR2 (germline): SGHTA, FQGNSA. Trimming stripped 5 bases from V and 9 bases from J, with 13 bases between. This CDR3 region has 12 residues.

The genes are TRBV5-6 and TRBJ2-7, with 7 bases identical to TRBD2. This CDR3 is 13 amino acids long. V shed 4 bases and J 2 bases; nucleotides not matched to a gene: 3. Looked up from germline, CDR1 is SGHDT and CDR2 is YYEEEE. The CDR3 region has the DNA TGTGCCAGCAGCCCAGGACTAGCCTACGAGCAGTACTTC. Encoded protein: CASSPGLAYEQYF.